The 21 T cell receptor beta chains below come from one sample, sequenced in a study of regulatory T cells in long-lasting Graves disease (TCRdb year 2021). The method behind the library was multiplex PCR. The run used an Illumina HiSeq 4000. CDR3 regions were amplified by Arm-PCR with iRepertoire HTBI primers to construct TCR beta libraries. TCRdb reprocessing: public reads trimmed at Q25 with fastp, clones called with MiXCR, in-frame beta chains kept. Rows with one shared CDR3 protein collapse into an entry with the most common genes and DNA. Within this sample are around 450,000 distinct CDR3 sequences, with about a sixth of them counted one time only. 10% to 15% of the sample belongs to the ten largest clones. The time point label here, explained by the study, means: newly diagnosed GD, antithyroid drugs for less than 3 months. For both TCR sequencing and RNA sequencing, RNA was extracted from PBMCs using TRIzol.

This same sample was also taken into another study, of T cells in Graves' hyperthyroidism and ophthalmopathy.

Source: peripheral blood mononuclear cells (PBMCs), taken at new diagnosis, from a patient treated with antithyroid drugs. Receptor source: a middle-aged man with Graves disease. Donor details come from another sample of the same person, matched by shared clones.

This clonotype was seen at least ten times. The V gene is TRBV28, the J gene TRBJ1-1; TRBD1 is a possible D gene (6 bases). V was cut by 3 bases and J by 10 bases, with 12 bases left in between. Germline-derived CDR1 and CDR2 are MDHEN and SYDVKM. The CDR3 sequence is 12 residues long. The DNA of the CDR3 is TGTGCCAGCAGTTTGTGGGGGGCTGGAGCTTTCTTT. This translates into CASSLWGAGAFF.

V gene TRBV30 combines with J gene TRBJ2-3, with D perhaps TRBD1 or TRBD2 (5 bases each). The CDR3 sequence is 12 residues long. Trimming cost V 7 bases and J 5 bases, with 13 bases left between them. Germline CDR1 is GTSNPN and CDR2 is SVGIG (reference sequence). CDR3: CALERDGDTQYF. The CDR3 DNA reads TGTGCCTTGGAAAGGGACGGAGATACGCAGTATTTT.

This clonotype was seen a handful of times. The rearrangement joins TRBV2 to TRBJ1-3; D gene unclear. The CDR3 is made up of 15 amino acids. Germline assignment: CDR1 SNHLY and CDR2 FYNNEI. Trimming left V 6 bases short and J 3 bases short, with 15 bases between. CDR3 bases: TGTGCCAGCAGCTCCGGGCCCGACGGTGGAAACACCATATATTTT. Translating gives CASSSGPDGGNTIYF.

At least ten counts were recorded for this clonotype. The chain carries TRBV18 and TRBJ2-7; 8 nucleotides line up with TRBD1. Per the germline V gene, CDR1 is KGHSH and CDR2 is LQKENI. CDR3 length equals 14 residues. Trimming at V came to 2 bases and at J to 7 bases, leaving 7 bases not matched to a gene. Written as DNA, the CDR3 is TGTGCCAGCTCACCAGGACAGGGTTTGGGTGAGCAGTACTTC. It is translated as CASSPGQGLGEQYF.

This clonotype was observed at least ten times. V and J are TRBV3-1 and TRBJ2-7; D is unclear. This CDR3 region has 12 residues. The germline gives CDR1 LGHDT, CDR2 YNNKEL (reference sequence). V dropped 0 bases and J dropped 5 bases, with 5 bases sitting between them. The CDR3, as DNA: TGTGCCAGCAGCCAAGAGTTCCACGAGCAGTACTTC. Its protein is CASSQEFHEQYF.

The chain links TRBV24-1 to TRBJ2-7; 11 bases fit TRBD1. The germline V gene encodes CDR1 KGHDR and CDR2 SFDVKD. The CDR3 runs 15 residues. Trimming at V came to 3 bases and at J to 3 bases, leaving 3 bases not matched to a gene. The chain's CDR3 is CATSDPGQGVYEQYF. The CDR3 region has the DNA TGTGCCACCAGTGATCCGGGACAGGGGGTCTACGAGCAGTACTTC.

The chain combines TRBV4-1 with TRBJ1-1; maybe TRBD1 (5 bases). Germline V gene lookup returns CDR1 MGHRA and CDR2 YSYEKL. Trimming removed 4 bases from V and 5 bases from J, with 14 bases in between. This CDR3 contains 14 residues. This chain's CDR3 is CASSLGGGETEAFF. In DNA form, the CDR3 reads TGCGCCAGCAGCCTCGGTGGGGGTGAAACTGAAGCTTTCTTT.

There are many counts of this clonotype. J is TRBJ2-1 and V is TRBV29-1; a weak D match, TRBD2 (5 bases). The germline V and J ends were trimmed by 6 bases and 4 bases, with 7 bases remaining between them. Per the germline V gene, CDR1 is SQVTM and CDR2 is ANQGSEA. The CDR3 totals 11 residues. The CDR3 spells CSVEEYNEQFF. The CDR3 nucleotides are TGCAGCGTGGAGGAGTACAATGAGCAGTTCTTC.

The chain has TRBV20-1 and TRBJ2-7, with D possibly being TRBD2 (5 bases). The CDR3 has 14 amino acids. Germline CDR1 and CDR2: DFQATT and SNEGSKA (reference sequence). V gave up 3 bases and J gave up 0 bases, with 12 bases separating them. The CDR3 reads CSASVVANSYEQYF. CDR3 bases: TGCAGTGCTAGTGTAGTAGCGAACTCCTACGAGCAGTACTTC.

This clonotype was seen ten or more times. Relative to the germline gene, one junction end is altered; a read error may explain this. J is TRBJ2-5 and V is TRBV5-1, with D uncertain. Germline V gene lookup returns CDR1 SGHRS and CDR2 YFSETQ. This CDR3 contains 12 residues. The CDR3 protein is CASSLGEETQYF. Written as DNA, the CDR3 is TGTGCCAGCAGCTTAGGAGAAGAGACCCAGTACTTC.

The chain employs TRBV25-1 and TRBJ2-5; 9 bases fit TRBD2. CDR3 length: 19 amino acids. The V and J ends lost 3 bases and 5 bases, in that order; junction bases with no gene match: 19. Germline CDR1 and CDR2: MGHDK and SYGVNS. Here the CDR3 reads CASSDPRGGGRAPWETQYF. The CDR3 DNA follows: TGTGCCAGCAGTGATCCCCGGGGGGGCGGGAGGGCCCCTTGGGAGACCCAGTACTTC.

There are many counts of this clonotype. V and J are TRBV13 and TRBJ1-2; 7 positions match TRBD1. V shed 2 bases, J shed 8 bases, and the junction held 5 bases outside the gene matches. The CDR3 consists of 13 residues. CDR1 PRHDT and CDR2 FYEKMQ come from the germline V gene (reference sequence). DNA for the CDR3: TGTGCCAGCAGCTTACAGGGGGTTCTGGGCTACACCTTC. This gives the protein CASSLQGVLGYTF.

This clonotype has a handful of counts. The gene calls are TRBV7-9 and TRBJ2-1; D call uncertain. Germline CDR1 reads SEHNR; CDR2 reads FQNEAQ (reference sequence). Deletions cut 1 base from V and 2 bases from J, with 9 bases between. CDR3 length: 15 residues. The CDR3 region has the DNA TGTGCCAGCAGCTTAGTGGCGGCCGCCTACAATGAGCAGTTCTTC. Translated: CASSLVAAAYNEQFF.

This clonotype has a handful of counts. The chain combines TRBV24-1 with TRBJ2-1; the D gene is possibly TRBD2 (6 bases). CDR1 is KGHDR, CDR2 SFDVKD, per germline. With 7 bases removed from V and 2 bases from J, the gap between germline ends came to 17 bases. The CDR3 extends over 16 amino acids. The CDR3 reads CATSDPGRPPYNEQFF. CDR3 in DNA: TGTGCCACCAGCGATCCAGGGAGGCCGCCCTACAATGAGCAGTTCTTC.

This clonotype was seen repeatedly, ten times or more. The chain is built from TRBV27 and TRBJ1-2; 10 bases align to TRBD1. The CDR3 length is 15 residues. From germline, CDR1 is MNHEY and CDR2 SMNVEV (reference sequence). Unmatched junction bases numbered 6, after V lost 6 bases and J lost 2 bases. CDR3 nucleotide sequence: TGTGCCAGCAGCTGGACAGGGGGGAACAACTATGGCTACACCTTC. It encodes CASSWTGGNNYGYTF.

This clonotype was seen repeatedly, ten times or more. This chain uses TRBV9 with TRBJ2-7, with 11 bases matching TRBD2. The CDR3 totals 15 residues. Germline trimming cut 0 bases from V and 5 bases from J; bases unmatched to any gene: 4. Germline V gene lookup returns CDR1 SGDLS and CDR2 YYNGEE. Here the CDR3 reads CASSVELAGVDEQYF. As DNA, the CDR3 is TGTGCCAGCAGCGTAGAACTAGCGGGAGTCGACGAGCAGTACTTC.

There are many counts of this clonotype. The chain has TRBV28 and TRBJ2-7; 9 bases match TRBD1. The ends lost 4 bases at V and 3 bases at J; junction bases unmatched: 10. The germline V gene encodes CDR1 MDHEN and CDR2 SYDVKM. The CDR3 runs to 16 residues. The CDR3 nucleotides are TGTGCCAGCAGTTCGATAGGGACAGGGAGGGACTACGAGCAGTACTTC. This gives the protein CASSSIGTGRDYEQYF. The whole variable domain, remainder taken from reference TRBV28 and TRBJ2-7, is DVKVTQSSRYLVKRTGEKVFLECVQDMDHENMFWYRQDPGLGLRLIYFSYDVKMKEKGDIPEGYSVSREKKERFSLILESASTNQTSMYLCASSSIGTGRDYEQYFGPGTRLTVT.

The V gene is TRBV5-1, the J gene TRBJ2-1, with D possibly being TRBD2 (5 bases). V was pared by 0 bases and J by 8 bases, with 12 bases between. This CDR3 contains 14 residues. Germline loops: CDR1 SGHRS, CDR2 YFSETQ. In DNA, the CDR3 is TGCGCCAGCAGCTTGGAACGGGGAAGCGATGAGCAGTTCTTC. Translating gives CASSLERGSDEQFF.

This clonotype was recorded a few times. This chain uses TRBV27 with TRBJ2-7; D may be TRBD2 (6 bases). Germline V gene sequence: CDR1 MNHEY, CDR2 SMNVEV (reference sequence). Trimming cost V 2 bases and J 6 bases, with 14 bases left between them. The CDR3 totals 14 residues. CDR3 nucleotide sequence: TGTGCCAGCAGTTTAGATGGAGGGCGGGGCGAGCAGTACTTC. Its translation: CASSLDGGRGEQYF.

This clonotype has ten or more counts. V gene TRBV5-1 combines with J gene TRBJ2-3; D is uncertain. The CDR3 length is 14 residues. From germline, CDR1 is SGHRS and CDR2 YFSETQ. Trimming left V 4 bases short and J 5 bases short, with 14 bases between. The DNA for the CDR3 is TGCGCCAGCAGCCCCCTCGGGTCCCTAGATACGCAGTATTTT. Its protein is CASSPLGSLDTQYF.

Many counts were recorded for this clonotype. The gene calls are TRBV6-5 and TRBJ2-7; D remains ambiguous. The germline V gene encodes CDR1 MNHEY and CDR2 SVGAGI. This CDR3 has 15 amino acids. V was clipped by 2 bases and J by 2 bases, with 13 bases between them. CDR3 sequence (DNA): TGTGCCAGCAGTTACGAGCGAAGTAGACCCTACGAGCAGTACTTC. It is translated as CASSYERSRPYEQYF.